The 5 T cell receptor beta chains given below trace back to one sample, sequenced in a study of blood T cell repertoires in COVID-19 (dated by TCRdb to the early 2020s). The method behind the library was the immunoSEQ multiplex PCR assay. TCRdb provides this immuneACCESS table in a form limited to in-frame rearrangements. Some clones are lacking; in checked studies, under half of them reflect an unresolved V gene, and why the rest are absent is not known. This sample lists about 120,000 clones; around 77% were detected once. The ten largest clonotypes hold 16% of the sample. The sample was peripheral blood. All receptors come from a man in his 60s with active or convalescent COVID-19.

This clone appeared a single time. The genes are TRBV6-6 and TRBJ2-7; D call uncertain. The CDR3 runs to 12 residues. Deletions cut 6 bases from V and 4 bases from J, with 10 bases between. The germline V gene encodes CDR1 MNHNY and CDR2 SVGAGI (reference sequence). The CDR3 DNA sequence: TGTGCCAGCAGCAGTCTGGAGTACGAGCAGTACTTC. This sequence encodes CASSSLEYEQYF.

This clone was seen more than once but under ten times. The rearrangement joins TRBV15 to TRBJ1-4, with D unresolved. The CDR3 is 13 residues long. Trimming left V 0 bases short and J 14 bases short, with 13 bases between. Germline CDR1 is LNHNV and CDR2 is YYDKDF (reference sequence). Here the CDR3 reads CATSRDRTLTLFF. CDR3 DNA: TGTGCCACCAGCAGAGATAGGACTTTAACCCTGTTTTTT.

This clone came up many times. The chain carries TRBV11-2 and TRBJ2-7; a weak D match, TRBD2 (6 bases). Trimming cost V 3 bases and J 0 bases, with 9 bases left between them. Per the germline V gene, CDR1 is SGHAT and CDR2 is FQNNGV. This CDR3 has 14 amino acids. This CDR3 reads CASSFGGPSYEQYF. The CDR3 DNA sequence: TGTGCCAGCAGCTTTGGAGGGCCCTCCTACGAGCAGTACTTC.

The chain links TRBV10-3 to TRBJ1-1, with 10 bases identical to TRBD1. In germline, CDR1 is ENHRY, CDR2 SYGVKD. The J segment lost 3 bases and the V segment lost 6 bases, leaving 4 bases of the junction unmatched. The CDR3 runs to 14 residues. CDR3 in amino acids: CAISAGTGDTEAFF. The CDR3 region has the DNA TGTGCCATCAGCGCCGGGACAGGGGACACTGAAGCTTTCTTT.

The V and J genes are TRBV4-3 and TRBJ2-1; 8 nucleotides agree with TRBD1. This CDR3 is 13 amino acids long. The ends lost 5 bases at V and 8 bases at J; junction bases unmatched: 5. The germline gives CDR1 LGHNA, CDR2 YSLEER. The CDR3 nucleotides read TGCGCCAGCAGCATCCGGACAGGGTATGAGCAGTTCTTC. Its protein product is CASSIRTGYEQFF.